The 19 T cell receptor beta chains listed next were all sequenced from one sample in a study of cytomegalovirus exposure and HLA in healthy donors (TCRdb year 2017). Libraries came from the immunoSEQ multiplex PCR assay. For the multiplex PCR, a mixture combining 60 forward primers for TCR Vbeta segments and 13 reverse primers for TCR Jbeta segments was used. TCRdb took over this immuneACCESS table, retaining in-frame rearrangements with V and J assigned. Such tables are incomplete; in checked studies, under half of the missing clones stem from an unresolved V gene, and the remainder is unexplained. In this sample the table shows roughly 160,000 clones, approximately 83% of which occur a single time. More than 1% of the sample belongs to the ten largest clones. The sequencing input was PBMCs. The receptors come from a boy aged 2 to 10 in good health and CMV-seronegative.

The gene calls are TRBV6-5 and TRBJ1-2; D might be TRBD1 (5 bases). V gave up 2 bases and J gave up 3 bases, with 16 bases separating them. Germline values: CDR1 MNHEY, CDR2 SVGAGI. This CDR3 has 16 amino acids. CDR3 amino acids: CASSYRGAPWDYGYTF. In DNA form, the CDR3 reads TGTGCCAGCAGTTACCGCGGGGCCCCCTGGGACTATGGCTACACCTTC.

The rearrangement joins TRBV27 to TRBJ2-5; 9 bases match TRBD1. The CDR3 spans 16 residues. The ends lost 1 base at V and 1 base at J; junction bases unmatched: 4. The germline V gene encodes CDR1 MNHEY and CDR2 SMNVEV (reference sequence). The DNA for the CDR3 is TGTGCCAGCAGTTTATGGGGACAGGGCCTCCAAGAGACCCAGTACTTC. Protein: CASSLWGQGLQETQYF.

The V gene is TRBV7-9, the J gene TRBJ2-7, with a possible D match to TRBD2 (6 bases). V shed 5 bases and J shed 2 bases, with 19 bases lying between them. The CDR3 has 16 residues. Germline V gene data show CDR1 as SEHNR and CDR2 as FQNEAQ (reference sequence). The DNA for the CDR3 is TGTGCCAGCAGCCCCGGGAGAGGGGTTCTCCCCTACGAGCAGTACTTC. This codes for CASSPGRGVLPYEQYF. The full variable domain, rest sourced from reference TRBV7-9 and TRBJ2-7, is DTGVSQNPRHKITKRGQNVTFRCDPISEHNRLYWYRQTLGQGPEFLTYFQNEAQLEKSRLLSDRFSAERPKGSFSTLEIQRTEQGDSAMYLCASSPGRGVLPYEQYFGPGTRLTVT.

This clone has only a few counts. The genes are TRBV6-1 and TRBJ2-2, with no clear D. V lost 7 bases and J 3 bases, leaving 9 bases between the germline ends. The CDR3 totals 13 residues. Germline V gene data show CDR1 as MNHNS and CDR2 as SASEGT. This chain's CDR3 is CASITQDTGELFF. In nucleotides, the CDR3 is TGTGCCAGCATTACCCAGGACACCGGGGAGCTGTTTTTT.

In DNA form, the CDR3 reads TGTGCCAGCAGAATACAGGGGGGTATCTATGGCTACACCTTC. It specifies CASRIQGGIYGYTF. The chain combines TRBV5-4 with TRBJ1-2; 8 bases match TRBD1. V lost 5 bases to trimming and J lost 4 bases; unmatched junction nucleotides: 7. This CDR3 comprises 14 residues. CDR1 SGHNT and CDR2 YYREEE come from the germline V gene (reference sequence).

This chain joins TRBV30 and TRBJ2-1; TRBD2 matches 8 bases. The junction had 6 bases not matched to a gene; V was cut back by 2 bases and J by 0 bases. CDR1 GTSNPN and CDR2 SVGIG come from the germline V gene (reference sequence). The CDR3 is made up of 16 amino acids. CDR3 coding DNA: TGTGCCTGGAGTCCCGGGGGGACTAGCTCCTACAATGAGCAGTTCTTC. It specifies CAWSPGGTSSYNEQFF. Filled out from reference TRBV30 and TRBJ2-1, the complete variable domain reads SQTIHQWPATLVQPVGSPLSLECTVEGTSNPNLYWYRQAAGRGLQLLFYSVGIGQISSEVPQNLSASRPQDRQFILSSKKLLLSDSGFYLCAWSPGGTSSYNEQFFGPGTRLTVL.

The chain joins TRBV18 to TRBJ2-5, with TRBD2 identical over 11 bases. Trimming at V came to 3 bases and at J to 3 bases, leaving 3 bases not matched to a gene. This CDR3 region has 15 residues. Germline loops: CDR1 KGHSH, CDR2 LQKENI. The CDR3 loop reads CASSPTGLAEETQYF. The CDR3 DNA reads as TGTGCCAGCTCACCGACGGGACTAGCGGAAGAGACCCAGTACTTC.

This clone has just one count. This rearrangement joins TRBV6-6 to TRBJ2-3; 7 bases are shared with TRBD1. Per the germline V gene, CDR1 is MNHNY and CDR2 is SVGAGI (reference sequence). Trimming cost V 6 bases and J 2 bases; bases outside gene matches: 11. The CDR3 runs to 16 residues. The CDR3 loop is CASSYREGALTDTQYF. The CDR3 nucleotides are TGTGCCAGCAGCTATCGTGAGGGGGCCCTCACAGATACGCAGTATTTT.

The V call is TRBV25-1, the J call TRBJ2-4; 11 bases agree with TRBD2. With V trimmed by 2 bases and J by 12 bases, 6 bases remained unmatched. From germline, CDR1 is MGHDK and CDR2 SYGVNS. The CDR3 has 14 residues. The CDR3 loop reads CASSEELAGDSQYF. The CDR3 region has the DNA TGTGCCAGCAGTGAAGAACTAGCGGGAGACAGTCAGTACTTC.

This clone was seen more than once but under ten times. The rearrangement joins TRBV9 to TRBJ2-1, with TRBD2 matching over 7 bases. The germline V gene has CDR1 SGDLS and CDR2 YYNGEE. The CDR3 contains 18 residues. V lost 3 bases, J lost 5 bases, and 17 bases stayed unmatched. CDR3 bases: TGTGCCAGCAGCGCGGAGCATAAGGGCGGGAGAGTCCACAATGAGCAGTTCTTC. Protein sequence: CASSAEHKGGRVHNEQFF.

CDR3 nucleotides: TGTGCCAGCAGCAAAGGGTGGAGGGTACTGGTTCAAGAGACCCAGTACTTC. Protein: CASSKGWRVLVQETQYF. The chain is built from TRBV21-1 and TRBJ2-5; the table's D gene call, TRBD2, was not cross checked with the DNA. TRBV21-1 corresponds to a pseudogene. CDR3 length: 17 residues.

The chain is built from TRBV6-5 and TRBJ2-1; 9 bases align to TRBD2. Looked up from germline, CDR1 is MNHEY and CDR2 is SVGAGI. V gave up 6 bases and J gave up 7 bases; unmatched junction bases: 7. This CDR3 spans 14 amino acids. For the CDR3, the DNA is TGTGCCAGCAGCCTGCGGGGGGGGTCTAATGAGCAGTTCTTC. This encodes CASSLRGGSNEQFF.

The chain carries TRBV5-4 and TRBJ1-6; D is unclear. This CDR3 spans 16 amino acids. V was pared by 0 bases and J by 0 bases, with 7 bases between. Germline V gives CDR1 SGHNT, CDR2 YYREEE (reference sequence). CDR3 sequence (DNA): TGTGCCAGCAGCTTGGTGGGGAGCTCCTATAATTCACCCCTCCACTTT. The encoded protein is CASSLVGSSYNSPLHF.

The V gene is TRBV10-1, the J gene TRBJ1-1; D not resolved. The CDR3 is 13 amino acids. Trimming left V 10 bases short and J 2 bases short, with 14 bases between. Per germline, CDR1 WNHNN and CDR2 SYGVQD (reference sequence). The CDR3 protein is CATRDGRNTEAFF. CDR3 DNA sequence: TGCGCCACCCGGGATGGGAGAAACACTGAAGCTTTCTTT.

CDR3 region: CASSLAETQYF. CDR3 DNA sequence: TGTGCCAGCAGCTTGGCGGAGACCCAGTACTTC. The chain combines TRBV5-8 with TRBJ2-5; D gene ambiguous. Germline CDR1 is SGHTS and CDR2 is YDEGEE. Between the trimmed V and J ends, which lost 0 bases and 5 bases, there was a span of 2 bases. This CDR3 comprises 11 residues. The full variable domain, rest sourced from reference TRBV5-8 and TRBJ2-5, is EAGVTQSPTHLIKTRGQQATLRCSPISGHTSVYWYQQALGLGLQFLLWYDEGEERNRGNFPPRFSGRQFPNYSSELNVNALELEDSALYLCASSLAETQYFGPGTRLLVL.

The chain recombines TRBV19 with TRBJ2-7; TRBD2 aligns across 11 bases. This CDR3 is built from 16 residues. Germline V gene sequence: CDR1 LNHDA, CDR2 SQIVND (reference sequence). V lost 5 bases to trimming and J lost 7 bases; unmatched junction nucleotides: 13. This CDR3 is CASSPSGGLRSGEQYV. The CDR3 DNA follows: TGTGCCAGTAGTCCTAGCGGGGGGCTGCGATCGGGTGAGCAGTACGTC.

CDR3 protein: CAWSLNLDQPQHF. CDR3 nucleotide sequence: TGTGCCTGGAGTCTAAATTTGGATCAGCCCCAGCATTTT. The chain carries TRBV30 and TRBJ1-5; D is uncertain. This CDR3 is built from 13 residues. Germline assignment: CDR1 GTSNPN and CDR2 SVGIG (reference sequence). Trimming left V 2 bases short and J 5 bases short, with 10 bases between.

The CDR3 is CATSRDGTQITEAFF. CDR3 in DNA: TGTGCCACCAGCAGAGATGGGACACAAATCACTGAAGCTTTCTTT. The chain combines TRBV15 with TRBJ1-1; perhaps TRBD1 as D (6 bases). The CDR3 runs to 15 residues. Trimming cost V 0 bases and J 4 bases, with 12 bases left between them. Germline loops: CDR1 LNHNV, CDR2 YYDKDF (reference sequence).

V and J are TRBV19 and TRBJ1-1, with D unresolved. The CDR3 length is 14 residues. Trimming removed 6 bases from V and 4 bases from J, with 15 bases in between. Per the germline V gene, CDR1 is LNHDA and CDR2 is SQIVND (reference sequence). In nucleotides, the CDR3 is TGTGCCAGTAGGATACCTGGCAACCCCACTGAAGCTTTCTTT. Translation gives CASRIPGNPTEAFF.